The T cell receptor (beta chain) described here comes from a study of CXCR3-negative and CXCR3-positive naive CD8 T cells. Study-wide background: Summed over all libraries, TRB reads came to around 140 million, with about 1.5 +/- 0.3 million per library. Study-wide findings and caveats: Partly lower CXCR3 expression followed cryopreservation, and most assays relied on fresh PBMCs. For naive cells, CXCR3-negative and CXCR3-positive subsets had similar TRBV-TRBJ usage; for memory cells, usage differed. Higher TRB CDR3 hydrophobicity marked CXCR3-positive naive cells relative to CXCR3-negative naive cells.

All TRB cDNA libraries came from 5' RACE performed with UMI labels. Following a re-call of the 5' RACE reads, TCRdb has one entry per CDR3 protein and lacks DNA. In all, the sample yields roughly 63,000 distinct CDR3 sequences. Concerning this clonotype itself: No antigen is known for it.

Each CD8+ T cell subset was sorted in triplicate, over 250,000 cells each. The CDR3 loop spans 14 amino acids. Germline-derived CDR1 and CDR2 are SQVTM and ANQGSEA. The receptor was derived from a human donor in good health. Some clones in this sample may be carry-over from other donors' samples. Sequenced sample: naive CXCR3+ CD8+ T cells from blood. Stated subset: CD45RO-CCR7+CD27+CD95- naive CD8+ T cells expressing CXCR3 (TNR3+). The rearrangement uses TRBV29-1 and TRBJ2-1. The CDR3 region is CSVEEAVEYNEQFF.